Presented here are 21 T cell receptor beta chains from one specimen sequenced in a study of blood T cells in healthy people across ages. Then a second PCR, running roughly 7 to 11 cycles, was carried out with a sample-barcoded 5' primer and a J-beta primer mix. MiXCR, applied by TCRdb to the 5' RACE reads, yields one record per CDR3 protein. The sample contains more than 800,000 distinct CDR3 sequences, 29% of which appear only once. The sample taken for sequencing was blood. These receptors originate from a woman aged 80 or older in good health.

On this clonotype: Just one base apart from a much larger clone, this may be a read error. This sequence joins TRBV7-2 and TRBJ2-7, with D maybe TRBD2 (6 bases). Per the germline V gene, CDR1 is SGHTA and CDR2 is FQGNSA. The CDR3 runs 17 residues. Trimming took 1 base from V and 7 from J, leaving 23 bases between them. The CDR3 sequence: CASSLDAETSNLHEQYF. The CDR3 region has the DNA TGTGCCAGCAGCTTAGATGCGGAGACTAGTAATCTTCATGAGCAGTACTTC.

This clonotype occurred a few times. V is TRBV6-2 or TRBV6-3 and J is TRBJ1-5; 8 bases are shared with TRBD1. The CDR3 length is 16 residues. Germline assignment: CDR1 MNHEY and CDR2 SVGEGT. V lost 2 bases, J lost 7 bases, and 10 bases stayed unmatched. The CDR3 protein is CASSYTERTGNQPQHF. The CDR3 coding sequence is TGTGCCAGCAGTTACACTGAAAGGACAGGGAACCAGCCCCAGCATTTT.

V gene TRBV7-2 combines with J gene TRBJ2-1; no clear D gene. CDR3 length: 11 residues. Germline-derived CDR1 and CDR2 are SGHTA and FQGNSA. Deletions cut 6 bases from V and 9 bases from J, with 9 bases between. CDR3 nucleotides: TGTGCCAGCAGTTTAAAACTTGAGCAGTTCTTC. It yields the protein CASSLKLEQFF.

On this clonotype: This clone may be a read error of a much larger clone one base away. The chain is built from TRBV6-1 and TRBJ2-1, with 8 bases that match TRBD2. The length of the CDR3 is 13 residues. Germline CDR1 MNHNS, CDR2 SASEGT. J gave up 4 bases and V 7 bases, and 3 bases lay outside the gene matches. CDR3 region: CASIPGGYNEQFF. CDR3 nucleotide sequence: TGTGCCAGCATCCCGGGAGGGTACAATGAGCAGTTCTTC.

At least ten counts were recorded for this clonotype. V gene TRBV4-3 combines with J gene TRBJ2-5; 9 bases map to TRBD2. CDR3 length: 15 residues. Germline V gene sequence: CDR1 LGHNA, CDR2 YSLEER. With V trimmed by 5 bases and J by 4 bases, 8 bases remained unmatched. For the CDR3, the DNA is TGCGCCAGCAGCAAGGGGCTAGCGGGGAGAGAGACCCAGTACTTC. Its translation is CASSKGLAGRETQYF.

This clonotype came up many times. This chain links TRBV5-6 with TRBJ2-4, with D possibly being TRBD1 or TRBD2 (6 bases each). This CDR3 is built from 15 residues. In germline, CDR1 is SGHDT, CDR2 YYEEEE. The V end lost 4 bases, the J end lost 7 bases, and 18 bases lay between the germline ends. DNA for the CDR3: TGTGCCAGCAGCACGAACGGGGGCGCGGGTAACATTCAGTACTTC. This encodes CASSTNGGAGNIQYF.

This clonotype was recorded a few times. The V call is TRBV7-9, the J call TRBJ1-1; TRBD1 agrees at 7 bases. CDR3 size: 13 residues. The germline V gene encodes CDR1 SEHNR and CDR2 FQNEAQ (reference sequence). The V and J ends lost 5 bases and 5 bases, in that order; junction bases with no gene match: 5. As DNA, the CDR3 is TGTGCCAGCAGCACGCCCAGGGGGACTGAAGCTTTCTTT. It codes for CASSTPRGTEAFF.

The CDR3 loop reads CSARAAGIYNEQFF. The CDR3 nucleotides read TGCAGTGCTAGAGCGGCAGGGATCTACAATGAGCAGTTCTTC. V is TRBV20-1 and J is TRBJ2-1; the D gene is possibly TRBD1 (5 bases). Trimming left V 1 base short and J 3 bases short, with 10 bases between. The germline gives CDR1 DFQATT, CDR2 SNEGSKA (reference sequence). The length of the CDR3 is 14 residues.

Of note for this clonotype: A much larger clone is a single base away; this may be a read error. This chain links TRBV28 with TRBJ2-1; TRBD1 matches at 7 bases. The V and J ends lost 2 bases and 10 bases, in that order; junction bases with no gene match: 11. The germline gives CDR1 MDHEN, CDR2 SYDVKM. The CDR3 runs to 15 residues. Written as DNA, the CDR3 is TGTGCCAGCAGTTTAGGTGGGGGACAGATCTACGAGCAGTTCTTC. Its translation: CASSLGGGQIYEQFF.

This chain links TRBV7-6 with TRBJ1-1; tentatively, D is TRBD1 (5 bases). The CDR3 totals 13 residues. V dropped 10 bases and J dropped 1 base, with 13 bases sitting between them. The germline gives CDR1 SGHVS, CDR2 FNYEAQ. The CDR3 DNA is TGTGCCACCATGCAGGGTAGGAACACTGAAGCTTTCTTT. This gives the protein CATMQGRNTEAFF.

The V call is TRBV6-2 or TRBV6-3, the J call TRBJ1-1; the D gene is possibly TRBD1 (5 bases). The length of the CDR3 is 14 residues. V was clipped by 6 bases and J by 6 bases, with 17 bases between them. Germline V gene lookup returns CDR1 MNHEY and CDR2 SVGEGT. The CDR3 DNA reads TGTGCCAGCAGCCCCGGGCTCAGGGCCCCTGAAGCTTTCTTT. Translating gives CASSPGLRAPEAFF.

The rearrangement joins TRBV27 to TRBJ1-4; no clear D. The CDR3 has 13 residues. Deletions cut 4 bases from V and 8 bases from J, with 11 bases between. The V gene's germline CDR1 is MNHEY and CDR2 SMNVEV (reference sequence). The CDR3, as DNA: TGTGCCAGCAGTTACGGGTCTCGGGAAAAACTGTTTTTT. Its translation is CASSYGSREKLFF.

As regards this clonotype: A junction end diverges from the germline sequence, so it may reflect a read error. The CDR3 DNA follows: TGTGCCAGCAGCTTTGATACTAGCGGGACCTACGATGAGCAGTTCTTC. This translates into CASSFDTSGTYDEQFF. The V gene is TRBV13, the J gene TRBJ2-1, with 10 bases identical to TRBD2. CDR1 PRHDT and CDR2 FYEKMQ come from the germline V gene (reference sequence). This CDR3 comprises 16 residues.

This clonotype was seen repeatedly, ten times or more. The rearrangement uses TRBV25-1 and TRBJ2-4; D may match TRBD1 or TRBD2 (5 bases each). This CDR3 is built from 13 residues. Germline V gene sequence: CDR1 MGHDK, CDR2 SYGVNS. V shed 7 bases and J shed 0 bases, with 7 bases lying between them. CDR3 nucleotides: TGTGCCAGCACCGGGACAGCCAAAAACATTCAGTACTTC. Translation gives CASTGTAKNIQYF. Full variable domain (rest looked up from reference TRBV25-1 and TRBJ2-4): EADIYQTPRYLVIGTGKKITLECSQTMGHDKMYWYQQDPGMELHLIHYSYGVNSTEKGDLSSESTVSRIRTEHFPLTLESARPSHTSQYLCASTGTAKNIQYFGAGTRLSVL.

The chain recombines TRBV3-1 with TRBJ1-1; possibly TRBD1 for D (5 bases). This CDR3 has 13 residues. CDR1 and CDR2 (germline): LGHDT, YNNKEL (reference sequence). V lost 1 base to trimming and J lost 8 bases, with 11 bases between them. CDR3 coding DNA: TGTGCCAGCAGCCAAGTTTCAGGGAGAGAAGCTTTCTTT. Its translation is CASSQVSGREAFF.

This clonotype was recorded at least ten times. This chain links TRBV20-1 with TRBJ1-1; D is unclear. This CDR3 has 10 amino acids. V lost 6 bases and J 3 bases, leaving 5 bases between the germline ends. Germline V gene sequence: CDR1 DFQATT, CDR2 SNEGSKA (reference sequence). CDR3: CSAHDTEAFF. As DNA, the CDR3 is TGCAGTGCCCATGACACTGAAGCTTTCTTT.

The genes are TRBV20-1 and TRBJ2-7; TRBD2 aligns across 7 bases. Trimming removed 6 bases from V and 1 base from J; junction bases left unmatched: 6. The germline gives CDR1 DFQATT, CDR2 SNEGSKA (reference sequence). The CDR3 totals 13 residues. The DNA for the CDR3 is TGCAGTGCCTGGGGAGGGAGTTCCTACGAGCAGTACTTC. This translates into CSAWGGSSYEQYF.

The J gene is TRBJ2-1, the V gene TRBV7-2; 9 bases match TRBD1. This CDR3 spans 17 amino acids. CDR1 is SGHTA and CDR2 is FQGNSA in the germline V gene. With 0 bases clipped from V and 4 bases from J, the junction kept 7 bases outside the gene matches. The CDR3 nucleotides are TGTGCCAGCAGCTTAGCGCTCGGGGGACAGGGTTACAATGAGCAGTTCTTC. It encodes CASSLALGGQGYNEQFF.

This clonotype came up a few times. The chain links TRBV4-3 to TRBJ2-2; D gene ambiguous. The CDR3 runs to 14 residues. V lost 1 base and J 6 bases, leaving 9 bases between the germline ends. The germline gives CDR1 LGHNA, CDR2 YSLEER. CDR3 nucleotides: TGCGCCAGCAGCCAAGCCCCTTCGCCCGGGGAGCTGTTTTTT. Translated, it gives CASSQAPSPGELFF.

This clonotype was picked up a small number of times. The rearrangement links TRBV2 to TRBJ2-1, with D unresolved. V shed 3 bases and J shed 8 bases, with 17 bases lying between them. Germline CDR1 and CDR2: SNHLY and FYNNEI. CDR3 length: 15 amino acids. CDR3 sequence (DNA): TGTGCCAGCAGTGATGCCACGGTAAAGGCGGATGAGCAGTTCTTC. Its protein is CASSDATVKADEQFF.

This clonotype was counted many times. The gene calls are TRBV11-2 and TRBJ2-5; 9 positions match TRBD1. Losses at the gene ends were 5 bases for V and 3 bases for J; bases not matched to a gene: 7. In germline, CDR1 is SGHAT, CDR2 FQNNGV. The CDR3 extends over 15 amino acids. CDR3 coding DNA: TGTGCCAGCAGCGTCCGGGACAGGGTGGAAGAGACCCAGTACTTC. Protein: CASSVRDRVEETQYF.